The 14 T cell receptor beta chains below were found in one sample sequenced in a study of shared clonotypes between healthy human individuals. Repertoires were generated with immunoSEQ multiplex PCR, while TCRdb's copy carries only in-frame clones and drops some. The sample yields about 1 million clones, about 75% seen once. Sequencing used memory CD4+ T cells sorted from blood. Subset meaning: CD45RA-negative fraction. The receptors were gathered from a man aged 18 to 29 in good health.

The genes are TRBV28 and TRBJ2-3; possibly TRBD1 or TRBD2 for D (5 bases each). CDR1 and CDR2 from the germline V gene are MDHEN and SYDVKM. V was trimmed by 3 bases and J by 8 bases, leaving 15 bases between them. CDR3 length: 14 residues. Here the CDR3 reads CASSLGTTPSTQYF. DNA of the CDR3: TGTGCCAGCAGTTTGGGGACCACTCCCTCTACGCAGTATTTT.

The DNA of the CDR3 is TGCGCCAGCAGCCAAGTGGACAGGGCACCCCTCCACTTT. It codes for CASSQVDRAPLHF. The chain uses TRBV4-1 and TRBJ1-6; 8 positions agree with TRBD1. Germline trimming cut 1 base from V and 11 bases from J; bases unmatched to any gene: 1. CDR3 length equals 13 residues. Germline CDR1 MGHRA, CDR2 YSYEKL.

CDR3 in DNA: TGTGCCAGCAGCTTCAAGAGGGGACAGGGAATGAGCGAGCAGTACTTC. It codes for CASSFKRGQGMSEQYF. The chain recombines TRBV7-9 with TRBJ2-7, with TRBD1 matching 9 bases. Per the germline V gene, CDR1 is SEHNR and CDR2 is FQNEAQ (reference sequence). The CDR3 is made up of 16 amino acids. The V segment lost 3 bases and the J segment 6 bases; nucleotides outside the gene matches: 12. Full variable domain (outside the CDR3, taken from reference TRBV7-9 and TRBJ2-7): DTGVSQNPRHKITKRGQNVTFRCDPISEHNRLYWYRQTLGQGPEFLTYFQNEAQLEKSRLLSDRFSAERPKGSFSTLEIQRTEQGDSAMYLCASSFKRGQGMSEQYFGPGTRLTVT.

CDR3 sequence reads: CASSLARAYEQYF. CDR3 DNA: TGTGCCAGCAGCTTAGCGCGGGCCTACGAGCAGTACTTC. The chain uses TRBV7-2 and TRBJ2-7, with D perhaps matching TRBD2 (5 bases). Trimming stripped 0 bases from V and 2 bases from J, with 5 bases between. The V gene's germline CDR1 is SGHTA and CDR2 FQGNSA. The CDR3 extends over 13 amino acids.

The rearrangement joins TRBV5-1 to TRBJ1-6; D is uncertain. Trimming took off 0 bases at V and 10 bases at J, with 14 bases between the two ends. The CDR3 contains 15 residues. CDR1 is SGHRS, CDR2 YFSETQ, per germline. CDR3 DNA sequence: TGCGCCAGCAGCTTGGGGGCCAGTGGGTCCTCACCCCTCCACTTT. This gives the protein CASSLGASGSSPLHF.

This clone was seen once. The rearrangement uses TRBV15 and TRBJ1-4; the match to TRBD1 covers 7 bases. V shed 4 bases and J 5 bases; nucleotides not matched to a gene: 7. This CDR3 spans 15 amino acids. Germline lookup yields CDR1 LNHNV and CDR2 YYDKDF (reference sequence). This CDR3 reads CATSTRTGTNEKLFF. The CDR3 nucleotides read TGTGCCACCAGCACCCGGACAGGCACGAATGAAAAACTGTTTTTT.

This clone was seen a handful of times. CDR3 DNA: TGCGCCAGCAGCTTGGATCCCCTAGCTCGATCACCCCTCCACTTT. Translating gives CASSLDPLARSPLHF. The genes are TRBV5-1 and TRBJ1-6; no firm D call. The CDR3 has 15 amino acids. Trimming stripped 0 bases from V and 10 bases from J, with 14 bases between. The germline gives CDR1 SGHRS, CDR2 YFSETQ. Using reference TRBV5-1 and TRBJ1-6 for the parts outside the CDR3, the full variable domain is KAGVTQTPRYLIKTRGQQVTLSCSPISGHRSVSWYQQTPGQGLQFLFEYFSETQRNKGNFPGRFSGRQFSNSRSEMNVSTLELGDSALYLCASSLDPLARSPLHFGNGTRLTVT.

This clone has ten or more counts. The chain links TRBV6-1 to TRBJ2-7; 8 bases fit TRBD2. CDR1 MNHNS and CDR2 SASEGT come from the germline V gene. The CDR3 consists of 15 residues. J was trimmed by 4 bases and V by 4 bases; bases with no gene match: 9. The CDR3: CASSAGPGLEYEQYF. DNA of the CDR3: TGTGCCAGCAGTGCCGGACCGGGACTAGAGTACGAGCAGTACTTC.

The rearrangement joins TRBV4-3 to TRBJ2-1, with D unclear. This CDR3 contains 15 residues. Germline V gives CDR1 LGHNA, CDR2 YSLEER. The germline V and J ends were trimmed by 1 base and 3 bases, with 10 bases remaining between them. CDR3 nucleotide sequence: TGCGCCAGCAGCCAAGTCGCGACAAACTACAATGAGCAGTTCTTC. Translation: CASSQVATNYNEQFF.

The chain couples TRBV10-3 to TRBJ2-3, with D unresolved. V dropped 0 bases and J dropped 6 bases, with 10 bases sitting between them. The CDR3 covers 14 residues. Germline assignment: CDR1 ENHRY and CDR2 SYGVKD. The CDR3 DNA reads TGTGCCATCAGTGAGTCGTGGGCAGTGGATACGCAGTATTTT. It specifies CAISESWAVDTQYF.

This chain links TRBV9 with TRBJ1-1; no clear D gene. Deletions cut 4 bases from V and 1 base from J, with 14 bases between. Germline V gene data show CDR1 as SGDLS and CDR2 as YYNGEE. The CDR3 has 15 amino acids. This chain's CDR3 is CASSLRGEPNTEAFF. DNA of the CDR3: TGTGCCAGCAGCCTTCGTGGGGAGCCGAACACTGAAGCTTTCTTT. The variable domain in full, with the rest retrieved from reference TRBV9 and TRBJ1-1, is DSGVTQTPKHLITATGQRVTLRCSPRSGDLSVYWYQQSLDQGLQFLIQYYNGEERAKGNILERFSAQQFPDLHSELNLSSLELGDSALYFCASSLRGEPNTEAFFGQGTRLTVV.

The V gene is TRBV4-3, the J gene TRBJ1-3; D is unresolved. Per germline, CDR1 LGHNA and CDR2 YSLEER. V lost 4 bases, J lost 5 bases, and 18 bases lay in between. The CDR3 extends over 16 amino acids. CDR3 sequence reads: CASSRDWLESRNTIYF. The CDR3 region has the DNA TGCGCCAGCAGCCGAGACTGGCTTGAGAGCCGAAACACCATATATTTT.

J is TRBJ1-1 and V is TRBV6-6; TRBD1 aligns across 8 bases. Germline loops: CDR1 MNHNY, CDR2 SVGAGI (reference sequence). CDR3 size: 15 residues. The trim removed 5 bases at V and 3 bases at J, leaving 8 bases unmatched. CDR3 sequence (DNA): TGTGCCAGCAGTAAGACAGGGGTGGGCGACACTGAAGCTTTCTTT. Its translation: CASSKTGVGDTEAFF.

The rearrangement joins TRBV18 to TRBJ2-6, with D uncertain. V lost 0 bases to trimming and J lost 2 bases, with 11 bases between them. The germline gives CDR1 KGHSH, CDR2 LQKENI. There are 17 residues in the CDR3. The CDR3 nucleotides are TGTGCCAGCTCACCACCGATTTTTGGGGCTGGGGCCAACGTCCTGACTTTC. Its translation is CASSPPIFGAGANVLTF.